Presented here are 20 T cell receptor beta chains from one specimen sequenced in a study of cytomegalovirus exposure and HLA in healthy donors. Primers for the PCR totalled 60 Vbeta and 13 Jbeta. Sequencing was performed with immunoSEQ multiplex PCR; in TCRdb, only in-frame clones are kept and a portion is missing. In the table there are 150,000 to 200,000 clones, around 86% of which are singletons. Sequencing used PBMCs. The receptors here all came from a woman between 18 and 30 years old in good health and CMV-seronegative.

The rearrangement uses TRBV5-1 and TRBJ1-5; 7 bases fit TRBD1. The germline gives CDR1 SGHRS, CDR2 YFSETQ. The J segment lost 1 base and the V segment lost 2 bases, leaving 6 bases of the junction unmatched. The CDR3 spans 16 residues. CDR3 nucleotide sequence: TGCGCCAGCAGCTTCAACGACAGGGCAAGCAATCAGCCCCAGCATTTT. It yields the protein CASSFNDRASNQPQHF.

The V gene is TRBV15, the J gene TRBJ2-5; 9 bases fit TRBD1. The CDR3 is 15 amino acids. Germline CDR1 reads LNHNV; CDR2 reads YYDKDF (reference sequence). J gave up 5 bases and V 4 bases, and 8 bases lay outside the gene matches. The CDR3, as DNA: TGTGCCACCAGCACCCTAGGGACAGGGAGGGAGACCCAGTACTTC. Protein sequence: CATSTLGTGRETQYF.

The rearrangement links TRBV27 to TRBJ2-5; a weak D match, TRBD1 (6 bases). V lost 6 bases and J 4 bases, leaving 12 bases between the germline ends. This CDR3 is 13 amino acids long. Germline V gives CDR1 MNHEY, CDR2 SMNVEV (reference sequence). DNA of the CDR3: TGTGCCAGCAGGACTGAGGACAGAGAGACCCAGTACTTC. As protein: CASRTEDRETQYF.

V is TRBV5-1 and J is TRBJ2-6; 11 bases align to TRBD1. Germline V gives CDR1 SGHRS, CDR2 YFSETQ. The CDR3 totals 19 residues. The V gene end was trimmed by 0 bases and the J gene end by 0 bases; junction bases not matched to a gene: 5. The CDR3: CASSLGTGTGGSGANVLTF. Here the CDR3 DNA reads TGCGCCAGCAGCTTGGGGACCGGGACAGGGGGCTCTGGGGCCAACGTCCTGACTTTC.

This rearrangement joins TRBV2 to TRBJ2-7; 9 bases are shared with TRBD1. Losses at the gene ends were 10 bases for V and 1 base for J; bases not matched to a gene: 8. The germline gives CDR1 SNHLY, CDR2 FYNNEI. This CDR3 has 14 amino acids. The CDR3 DNA reads TGTGCCAATCAACGGGACAGGGAGTCCTACGAGCAGTACTTC. Its protein product is CANQRDRESYEQYF. Full variable domain (outside the CDR3, taken from reference TRBV2 and TRBJ2-7): EPEVTQTPSHQVTQMGQEVILRCVPISNHLYFYWYRQILGQKVEFLVSFYNNEISEKSEIFDDQFSVERPDGSNFTLKIRSTKLEDSAMYFCANQRDRESYEQYFGPGTRLTVT.

The genes are TRBV9 and TRBJ2-1, with D perhaps TRBD1 (8 bases). Germline-derived CDR1 and CDR2 are SGDLS and YYNGEE. Trimming stripped 1 base from V and 4 bases from J, with 12 bases between. This CDR3 has 15 residues. This CDR3 is CASSVHRGGYNEQFF. CDR3 nucleotide sequence: TGTGCCAGCAGCGTACACAGGGGGGGGTACAATGAGCAGTTCTTC. Full variable domain (outside the CDR3, taken from reference TRBV9 and TRBJ2-1): DSGVTQTPKHLITATGQRVTLRCSPRSGDLSVYWYQQSLDQGLQFLIQYYNGEERAKGNILERFSAQQFPDLHSELNLSSLELGDSALYFCASSVHRGGYNEQFFGPGTRLTVL.

The chain is built from TRBV10-3 and TRBJ2-5; 10 nucleotides match TRBD1. Germline values: CDR1 ENHRY, CDR2 SYGVKD. CDR3 length: 15 amino acids. V shed 11 bases, J shed 2 bases, and the junction held 11 bases outside the gene matches. The CDR3 region is CAGPGGDRGQETQYF. CDR3 in DNA: TGTGCCGGTCCTGGCGGGGACAGGGGTCAAGAGACCCAGTACTTC.

The chain links TRBV6-1 to TRBJ2-3, with 7 bases matching TRBD2. J gave up 1 base and V 2 bases, and 6 bases lay outside the gene matches. Germline CDR1 and CDR2: MNHNS and SASEGT. The CDR3 spans 16 residues. The CDR3 sequence: CASSESPAGGTDTQYF. The DNA of the CDR3 is TGTGCCAGCAGTGAATCGCCCGCGGGGGGCACAGATACGCAGTATTTT.

The chain is built from TRBV16 and TRBJ2-7; weak D call: TRBD2 (5 bases). V lost 4 bases, J lost 6 bases, and 13 bases lay in between. CDR3 length: 13 amino acids. Germline values: CDR1 KGHSY, CDR2 FQNENV. The chain's CDR3 is CASSRGHSTEQYF. The CDR3, as DNA: TGTGCCAGCAGCCGAGGGCACTCCACCGAGCAGTACTTC.

This chain joins TRBV5-1 and TRBJ2-7; 9 nucleotides line up with TRBD2. Germline V CDR1 and CDR2: SGHRS, YFSETQ. The CDR3 sequence is 15 residues long. V lost 1 base, J lost 6 bases, and 8 bases stayed unmatched. The CDR3 DNA sequence: TGCGCCAGCAGCTTGAGGCGGGAGGGTGAGAGCGAGCAGTACTTC. Protein sequence: CASSLRREGESEQYF.

Worth noting for this clone: Additional DNA sequences in this sample encode the identical CDR3. The V gene is TRBV5-1, the J gene TRBJ2-2; D is uncertain. The CDR3 sequence is 15 residues long. The germline V gene has CDR1 SGHRS and CDR2 YFSETQ. V dropped 0 bases and J dropped 0 bases, with 6 bases sitting between them. The CDR3 loop is CASSLDRANTGELFF. Here the CDR3 DNA reads TGCGCCAGCAGCTTGGATAGAGCGAACACCGGGGAGCTGTTTTTT.

The chain couples TRBV25-1 to TRBJ1-2; the match to TRBD1 covers 12 bases. With 10 bases clipped from V and 4 bases from J, the junction kept 16 bases outside the gene matches. The CDR3 contains 17 residues. CDR1 is MGHDK and CDR2 is SYGVNS in the germline V gene. The CDR3 coding sequence is TGTGCCACCCGTCTCCCGGGACAGGGGGCCCTATTCTATGGCTACACCTTC. It encodes CATRLPGQGALFYGYTF.

V gene TRBV7-6 combines with J gene TRBJ2-1; TRBD2 aligns across 11 bases. Trimming cost V 5 bases and J 4 bases; bases outside gene matches: 7. CDR1 SGHVS and CDR2 FNYEAQ come from the germline V gene. The CDR3 runs 16 residues. CDR3 sequence (DNA): TGTGCCAGCAGCGTCTCCGGGACTAGCGGTTACAATGAGCAGTTCTTC. Translation gives CASSVSGTSGYNEQFF.

V gene TRBV5-1 combines with J gene TRBJ2-3, with D possibly being TRBD2 (5 bases). V lost 0 bases and J lost 5, with 7 bases in between. Per germline, CDR1 SGHRS and CDR2 YFSETQ. This CDR3 contains 13 residues. The DNA of the CDR3 is TGCGCCAGCAGCTTGGCCGGGGTAGATACGCAGTATTTT. Protein sequence: CASSLAGVDTQYF.

This clone was seen a single time. The chain joins TRBV7-6 to TRBJ2-5, with 7 bases that match TRBD1. V lost 6 bases and J lost 5; bases outside the gene matches: 9. Germline V gene data show CDR1 as SGHVS and CDR2 as FNYEAQ. This CDR3 comprises 14 residues. The CDR3 here is CASSFRGHPETQYF. The CDR3 DNA reads TGTGCCAGCAGTTTTAGGGGGCATCCGGAGACCCAGTACTTC.

CDR3 nucleotide sequence: TGCGCCAGCAGCTTGGAACCCCCCCAGGACTTGCTGTTTTTT. Protein sequence: CASSLEPPQDLLFF. The rearrangement uses TRBV5-1 and TRBJ1-4; the D is unclear. This CDR3 comprises 14 residues. The V gene's germline CDR1 is SGHRS and CDR2 YFSETQ. V was cut by 0 bases and J by 14 bases, with 17 bases left in between.

The V call is TRBV5-1, the J call TRBJ2-7; D gene uncertain. Per germline, CDR1 SGHRS and CDR2 YFSETQ. Trimming pared 0 bases from V and 5 bases from J, leaving 15 bases between. The CDR3 totals 15 residues. This CDR3 is CASSLASPVLDEQYF. CDR3 DNA sequence: TGCGCCAGCAGCTTGGCCTCCCCTGTCCTTGACGAGCAGTACTTC.

V usage is TRBV15 and J usage is TRBJ1-1; D remains unclear. V gave up 0 bases and J gave up 5 bases, with 4 bases separating them. The CDR3 totals 12 residues. Germline values: CDR1 LNHNV, CDR2 YYDKDF (reference sequence). The CDR3 nucleotides read TGTGCCACCAGCAGAGACGGGACTGAAGCTTTCTTT. Its translation: CATSRDGTEAFF.

This chain links TRBV5-1 with TRBJ1-2; tentatively, D is TRBD1 (6 bases). This CDR3 spans 16 amino acids. The germline V and J ends were trimmed by 1 base and 0 bases, with 13 bases remaining between them. The germline V gene has CDR1 SGHRS and CDR2 YFSETQ. CDR3 sequence reads: CASSLTPTGSNYGYTF. In DNA, the CDR3 is TGCGCCAGCAGCTTGACTCCGACAGGCTCTAACTATGGCTACACCTTC.

The rearrangement joins TRBV10-2 to TRBJ2-5; 11 bases line up with TRBD1. The CDR3 contains 14 residues. V was pared by 7 bases and J by 5 bases, with 6 bases of the junction left unmatched. Germline V lookup: CDR1 WSHSY, CDR2 SAAADI. This chain's CDR3 is CASNGQGAGETQYF. The CDR3 DNA is TGCGCCAGCAACGGACAGGGGGCTGGGGAGACCCAGTACTTC.